This entry describes one TCR beta chain. Its target is not known. This table comes from immunoSEQ multiplex PCR, and its TCRdb copy is limited to in-frame clones, with some not included. The sample carries 25,000 to 35,000 clones, roughly 70% recorded once. V was clipped by 0 bases and J by 5 bases, with 13 bases between them. This CDR3 comprises 15 residues. Germline CDR1 and CDR2: SEHNR and FQNEAQ (reference sequence). This record comes from a study of STAT5B mutations in CD4+ large granular lymphocyte leukemia. Study outcomes and limitations: Compared with healthy controls (2/35), patient top clones favored TRBV06 (8/27).

This chain uses TRBV7-9 with TRBJ2-5, with D tentatively TRBD2 (7 bases). The origin of this receptor is a human donor in good health. Sequenced input: CD4+ T cells from blood buffy coats. The CDR3 DNA follows: TGTGCCAGCAGCTTAGCTGCGGGGGCTGGGGAGACCCAGTACTTC. It encodes CASSLAAGAGETQYF.